This T cell receptor beta chain was recovered during a study of cytotoxic CD8 clonotypes in ibrutinib-treated CLL (dated by TCRdb to 2020 to 2023). Study-level background: The cohort had around twelve relapsed/refractory and roughly 15 treatment-naive patients; 17 to 18 were IGHV unmutated. Responses were partial in roughly 25 patients and complete in 2; after median around 68 months follow-up, around 14 stayed in remission and roughly twelve progressed. Samples at response were collected after a median of roughly twelve months of treatment, with a range of roughly 6 to 36 months. On average, each sample had 255,043 productive templates and more than 85,000 productive rearrangements. Longitudinal samples were available for about 30% of the roughly 86 trial participants. Cryopreserved peripheral blood mononuclear cells were collected at three points: before therapy, at response, and at either sustained remission or disease progression. Patients were still on ibrutinib when every remission and progressive disease sample was collected.

General findings and caveats noted by the study authors: At baseline, clonality was higher than in age-matched healthy donors and showed a strong correlation with circulating CD8+ T-cell counts. Clonality increased at ibrutinib response, stayed stable in sustained remission, and fell back toward baseline at progression. Sampling times were not matched between patients in sustained remission and patients whose disease was progressing, and lymph node repertoires were not examined. Public clonotypes were rare and either contracted or stayed stable during treatment, and the rise in clonality at ibrutinib response reflected the expansion of private clonotypes.

In the germline V gene, CDR1 corresponds to MDHEN and CDR2 to SYDVKM. There are 18 amino acids in the CDR3, from cysteine to phenylalanine inclusive. The retained sequence is limited to the CDR3, 54 bases, with the frame set at the first base. V was cut back by 4 bases and J by 4 bases, leaving a gap of 20 bases between them. In light of the paper, this sample's time point label describes: progressive disease on ibrutinib. Approximately 2 micrograms of genomic DNA were extracted from cryopreserved PBMCs for TCR beta library preparation. Longitudinal blood samples from CLL patients on ibrutinib monotherapy underwent high-throughput TCR beta sequencing. The patients took part in an open-label, single-center phase 2 trial of ibrutinib monotherapy. Each clonotype received, on average, approximately 9.9x coverage in deep resolution sequencing performed on a MiSeq, where the target depth lay between 1 in 1 million and 1 in 200,000 T cells. The immunoSEQ hsTCRB Kit was used to generate the TCR beta libraries. Under the source paper's analysis protocol: The data were analyzed with ImmunoSEQ Analyzer and ImmunoSEQ Data Assistant, and V, D and J gene assignments followed IMGT definitions. Clonality, which ranges from 0 to 1, was calculated by subtracting the normalized Shannon entropy of productive rearrangement frequencies from one. Only overrepresented clonotypes making up at least 0.05% of the repertoire of each patient were included in the public clonotype analysis. Around 13 age-matched healthy donor repertoires from immuneACCESS were used as controls for clonality. Sourced from immuneACCESS, this table was stored by TCRdb with only in-frame sequences that have V and J called. A share of the clones is absent; for the studies checked, an unresolved V gene accounts for under half, and the remainder has no known explanation. V and J calls plus clone size are reproduced from that table; the DNA served to infer D and trimming. This sample holds 53,000 or so clones; roughly 58% were observed only once. 24% of the sample goes to the ten largest clones.

In regard to this clone: The clone's antigen remains unknown. No clone much larger than this one lies a single base away; base qualities are absent.

This TCR came from a human donor with chronic lymphocytic leukemia. The sequencing used PBMCs, collected at disease progression, from a patient treated with ibrutinib. The chain is encoded by TRBV28 joined to TRBJ2-6; tentative D gene TRBD2, with 6 bases matching. The nucleotide sequence is TGTGCCAGCAGTTCGGCCGGGACTGACTTGGGCGGGGCCAACGTCCTGACTTTC. It translates as CASSSAGTDLGGANVLTF.